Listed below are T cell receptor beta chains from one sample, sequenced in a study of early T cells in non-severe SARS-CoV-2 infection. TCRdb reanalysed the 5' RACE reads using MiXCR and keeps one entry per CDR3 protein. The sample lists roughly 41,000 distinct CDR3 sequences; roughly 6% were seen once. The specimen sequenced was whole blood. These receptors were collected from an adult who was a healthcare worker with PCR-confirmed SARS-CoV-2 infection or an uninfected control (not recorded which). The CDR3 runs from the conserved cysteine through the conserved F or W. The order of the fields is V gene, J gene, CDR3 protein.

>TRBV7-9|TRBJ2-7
CASSPDRGQREQYF
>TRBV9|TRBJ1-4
CASSQLDRSEGKLFF
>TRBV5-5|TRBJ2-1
CASSLALSNEQFF
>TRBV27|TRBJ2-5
CASTSLGGAGETQYF
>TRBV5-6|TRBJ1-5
CASSAGTGTQPQHF
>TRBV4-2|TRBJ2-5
CASSQFLGGSQYF
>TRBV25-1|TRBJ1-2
CASSGRTGGADYGYTF
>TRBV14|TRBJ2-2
CASSQRTVLAGELFF
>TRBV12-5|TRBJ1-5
CASGQSGGNQPQHF
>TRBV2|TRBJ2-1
CASRRTVFYNEQFF
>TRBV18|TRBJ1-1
CASSPLQGGTEAFF
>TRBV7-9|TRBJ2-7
CASSLAGTTNTYEQYF
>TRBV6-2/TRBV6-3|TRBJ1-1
CASSQGSVMNTEAFF
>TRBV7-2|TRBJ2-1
CASSLTSYNEQFF
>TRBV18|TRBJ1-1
CASSPPGDREAFF
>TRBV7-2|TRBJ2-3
CASSLDSGGAPGSDTQYF
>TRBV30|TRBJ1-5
CAWSGSTGVNQPQHF
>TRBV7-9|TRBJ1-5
CASSLALGAKVQPQHF
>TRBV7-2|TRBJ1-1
CASAGVVEAFF
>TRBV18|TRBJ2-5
CASSPFSGETQYF
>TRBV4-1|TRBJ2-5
CASSQGPNYGETQYF
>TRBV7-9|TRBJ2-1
CASSIGQGYNEQFF
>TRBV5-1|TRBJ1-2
CASSWTVGGYGYTF
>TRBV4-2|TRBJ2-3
CASSQDLLAGGSTDTQYF
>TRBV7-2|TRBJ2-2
CASSFRRGTTGELFF
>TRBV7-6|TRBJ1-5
CASSYQAGVGQPQHF
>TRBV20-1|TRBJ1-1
CSAREAASEAFF
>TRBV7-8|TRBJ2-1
CASSLRLAGGHYNEQFF
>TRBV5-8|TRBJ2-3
CASSLAFLGAGTDTQYF
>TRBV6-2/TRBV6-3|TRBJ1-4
CASSYVQLEKLFF
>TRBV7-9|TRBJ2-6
CASSSYRGTGANVLTF
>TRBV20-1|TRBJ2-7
CSAVREYEQYF
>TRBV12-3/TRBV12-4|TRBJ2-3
CASSPGTGGGVVESTDTQYF
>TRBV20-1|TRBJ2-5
CSARLGLADQETQYF
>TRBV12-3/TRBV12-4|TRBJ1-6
CASGDGFNISPLHF
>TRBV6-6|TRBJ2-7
CASSDSNTYEQYF
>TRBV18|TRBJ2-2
CASSPTGPNTGELFF
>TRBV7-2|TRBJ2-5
CASSSPTSGVETQYF
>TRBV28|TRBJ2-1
CASRGRGPFSYNEQFF
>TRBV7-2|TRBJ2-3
CASSLVGGKGSRGTQYF
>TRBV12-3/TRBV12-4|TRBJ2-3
CASSFGGAGDTQYF
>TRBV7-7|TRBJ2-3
CASSFTAGATDTQYF
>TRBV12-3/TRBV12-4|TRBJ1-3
CASSPRQLSTIYF
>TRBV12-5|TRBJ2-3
CASVAGGADTQYF
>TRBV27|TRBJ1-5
CASSFGTGNQPQHF
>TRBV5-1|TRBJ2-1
CASSLAVGRRSNNEQFF